These T cell receptor beta chains were read from a single sample in a study of regulatory T cells in long-lasting Graves disease. TCRdb called the multiplex PCR reads again in MiXCR, with one record for every CDR3 protein. The data contain more than 350,000 distinct CDR3 sequences, roughly a fifth of them singletons. Material: peripheral blood mononuclear cells (PBMCs), obtained when the disease was refractory, from a patient treated with antithyroid drugs. The source is a female donor with Graves disease. The CDR3 runs from the conserved cysteine through the conserved F or W. The D gene is left open where the match is weak. Clone sizes are given selectively: once, few, many, or a class where the clone is expanded.

few 16 TRBD2 TRBJ2-1 TRBV28 CASSTTSGRAWDEQFF TGTGCCAGCAGTACGACAAGCGGGAGGGCCTGGGATGAGCAGTTCTTC
. 15 TRBD2 TRBJ2-7 TRBV6-1 CASLGLAGSSYEQYF TGTGCCAGCCTGGGACTAGCGGGCAGCTCCTACGAGCAGTACTTC
. 15 . TRBJ2-5 TRBV28 CASSYGPPPAETQYF TGTGCCAGCAGCTACGGACCTCCGCCAGCGGAGACCCAGTACTTC
. 12 TRBD2 TRBJ2-3 TRBV11-2 CASSSTSFPQYF TGTGCCAGCAGCTCGACTAGCTTCCCGCAGTATTTT
few 12 . TRBJ2-5 TRBV6-1 CASTKGKETQYF TGTGCCAGCACTAAAGGCAAAGAGACCCAGTACTTC
. 13 . TRBJ1-5 TRBV4-1 CASSQALVQPQHF TGCGCCAGCAGCCAAGCCCTAGTTCAGCCCCAGCATTTT
few 15 TRBD2 TRBJ2-5 TRBV4-1 CASSLRLAGTETQYF TGCGCCAGCAGCTTGAGACTAGCGGGAACGGAGACCCAGTACTTC
many 16 TRBD1 TRBJ1-5 TRBV6-1 CASTLTLVQGNQPQHF TGTGCCAGCACCCTAACTTTGGTACAGGGGAATCAGCCCCAGCATTTT
. 13 . TRBJ1-1 TRBV19 CAGSEAGPGEAFF TGTGCCGGTAGCGAAGCCGGGCCCGGTGAAGCTTTCTTT
many 12 . TRBJ1-1 TRBV29-1 CSGGTANTEAFF TGCAGCGGCGGGACGGCTAACACTGAAGCTTTCTTT
. 14 . TRBJ2-7 TRBV7-6 CASTPGGLGGEQYF TGTGCCAGCACCCCCGGCGGGTTGGGGGGAGAGCAGTACTTC
. 16 . TRBJ2-7 TRBV6-1 CASSELKRALAYEQYF TGTGCCAGCAGTGAACTCAAGCGGGCCCTCGCCTACGAGCAGTACTTC
. 14 . TRBJ1-1 TRBV20-1 CSAHDDSGNTEAFF TGCAGTGCCCATGACGACAGTGGGAACACTGAAGCTTTCTTT
few 14 . TRBJ2-7 TRBV20-1 CSARRLGGNYEQYF TGCAGTGCTAGAAGATTAGGGGGGAACTACGAGCAGTACTTC
many 15 . TRBJ2-2 TRBV6-5 CASSYESGATGELFF TGTGCCAGCAGTTACGAATCAGGGGCCACCGGGGAGCTGTTTTTT
many 15 TRBD1 TRBJ1-1 TRBV24-1 CATSATGQGPTEAFF TGTGCCACCAGTGCCACCGGACAGGGGCCCACTGAAGCTTTCTTT
few 16 . TRBJ2-5 TRBV28 CASSSRRSGVGETQYF TGTGCCAGCAGTTCAAGGCGGTCGGGGGTTGGAGAGACCCAGTACTTC
many 12 . TRBJ1-4 TRBV28 CASSPPSLGLFF TGTGCCAGCAGTCCCCCGTCTCTTGGACTGTTTTTT
. 14 . TRBJ1-1 TRBV9 CASSGPQGFTEAFF TGTGCCAGCAGCGGGCCCCAGGGTTTCACTGAAGCTTTCTTT
few 15 TRBD1 TRBJ2-7 TRBV5-1 CASSPEDRGPYEQYF TGCGCCAGCAGCCCGGAAGACAGGGGGCCCTACGAGCAGTACTTC
. 14 . TRBJ1-3 TRBV7-2 CVSSNRRSGNTIYF TGTGTCAGCAGCAACAGGCGCTCTGGAAACACCATATATTTT
few 14 . TRBJ1-5 TRBV3-1 CASSQEGNNQPQHF TGTGCCAGCAGCCAAGAAGGCAACAATCAGCCCCAGCATTTT
many 14 TRBD1 TRBJ1-4 TRBV30 CAWSADREGEKLFF TGTGCCTGGAGTGCGGACAGGGAGGGGGAAAAACTGTTTTTT
many 12 . TRBJ2-2 TRBV28 CASSLDTGELFF TGTGCCAGCAGCTTAGACACCGGGGAGCTGTTTTTT
many 15 TRBD1 TRBJ1-1 TRBV10-3 CAISESRAGGTEAFF TGTGCCATCAGTGAGTCGAGGGCAGGGGGTACTGAAGCTTTCTTT
many 14 . TRBJ2-2 TRBV19 CASRPSGNTGELFF TGTGCCAGTAGGCCGAGCGGGAACACCGGGGAGCTGTTTTTT
many 15 TRBD1 TRBJ2-5 TRBV6-2/TRBV6-3 CASSYPGQGRETQYF TGTGCCAGCAGTTACCCGGGACAGGGTCGTGAGACCCAGTACTTC
many 15 TRBD2 TRBJ2-5 TRBV6-1 CASSESASGSLTQYF TGTGCCAGCAGTGAATCGGCTAGCGGGAGTTTGACCCAGTACTTC
. 13 . TRBJ2-5 TRBV20-1 CSVPRGTVETQYF TGCAGTGTTCCTAGGGGCACCGTAGAGACCCAGTACTTC
few 13 TRBD1 TRBJ1-2 TRBV5-1 CASRWTGESGYTF TGCGCCAGCAGGTGGACAGGGGAAAGTGGCTACACCTTC
many 16 TRBD1 TRBJ2-7 TRBV11-3 CASSLGQGASSYEQYF TGTGCCAGCAGCTTAGGACAGGGGGCAAGCTCCTACGAGCAGTACTTC
. 13 TRBD1 TRBJ2-5 TRBV11-2 CASSLDRQGATFF TGTGCCAGCAGCTTAGACCGGCAGGGGGCCACGTTCTTC
many 14 . TRBJ2-5 TRBV7-9 CASRQGTEVGTQYF TGTGCCAGCAGACAGGGCACGGAGGTCGGGACCCAGTACTTC
many 15 . TRBJ1-4 TRBV28 CASSEIQGQFEKLFF TGTGCCAGCAGCGAAATCCAAGGACAGTTTGAAAAACTGTTTTTT
. 15 . TRBJ2-2 TRBV4-1 CASSQYQGGTGELFF TGCGCCAGCAGCCAATATCAAGGGGGCACCGGGGAGCTGTTTTTT
many 16 . TRBJ2-4 TRBV11-2 CASSWGEGLSKNIQYF TGTGCCAGCAGCTGGGGGGAAGGACTGTCCAAAAACATTCAGTACTTC
many 15 TRBD1 TRBJ1-5 TRBV28 CASSLWDRENQPQHF TGTGCCAGCAGTTTATGGGACAGGGAGAATCAGCCCCAGCATTTT
many 12 . TRBJ2-7 TRBV2 CASSDSYYEQYF TGTGCCAGCAGTGACAGCTACTACGAGCAGTACTTC
few 12 . TRBJ2-1 TRBV28 CASSSLTNEQFF TGTGCCAGCAGTTCCTTGACCAATGAGCAGTTCTTC
. 14 TRBD2 TRBJ2-7 TRBV19 CASSPRGSSCEQYF TGTGCCAGTAGTCCGCGGGGGAGCTCCTGCGAGCAGTACTTC
few 18 TRBD1 TRBJ2-3 TRBV24-1 CATSDVNPGQGLVDTQYF TGTGCCACCAGTGATGTTAATCCGGGACAGGGGTTGGTAGATACGCAGTATTTT
. 16 . TRBJ2-1 TRBV4-1 CASSHRDPRPSHEQFF TGCGCCAGCAGCCATAGGGACCCGCGCCCGTCCCATGAGCAGTTCTTC
many 12 . TRBJ1-1 TRBV11-2 CASSLVGVNAFF TGTGCCAGCAGCTTAGTGGGGGTTAATGCTTTCTTT
few 16 . TRBJ2-7 TRBV28 CASSYLNGLPSYEQYF TGTGCCAGCAGTTACCTCAATGGCCTGCCCTCCTACGAGCAGTACTTC
. 14 TRBD2 TRBJ2-1 TRBV28 CASSVLAGGSEQFF TGTGCCAGCAGCGTTCTAGCGGGAGGGAGTGAGCAGTTCTTC
few 14 TRBD1 TRBJ1-2 TRBV2 CASSEGTGGDGYTF TGTGCCAGCAGTGAAGGGACAGGGGGCGATGGCTACACCTTC
. 16 TRBD1 TRBJ2-5 TRBV7-9 CASSLGVTGVKETQYF TGTGCCAGCAGCTTAGGTGTGACAGGGGTAAAGGAGACCCAGTACTTC
few 13 TRBD2 TRBJ2-5 TRBV30 CAWSKGLAETQYF TGTGCCTGGAGTAAGGGACTAGCGGAGACCCAGTACTTC
. 12 . TRBJ1-2 TRBV5-1 CASREDGYGYTF TGCGCCAGCAGGGAGGACGGCTATGGCTACACCTTC